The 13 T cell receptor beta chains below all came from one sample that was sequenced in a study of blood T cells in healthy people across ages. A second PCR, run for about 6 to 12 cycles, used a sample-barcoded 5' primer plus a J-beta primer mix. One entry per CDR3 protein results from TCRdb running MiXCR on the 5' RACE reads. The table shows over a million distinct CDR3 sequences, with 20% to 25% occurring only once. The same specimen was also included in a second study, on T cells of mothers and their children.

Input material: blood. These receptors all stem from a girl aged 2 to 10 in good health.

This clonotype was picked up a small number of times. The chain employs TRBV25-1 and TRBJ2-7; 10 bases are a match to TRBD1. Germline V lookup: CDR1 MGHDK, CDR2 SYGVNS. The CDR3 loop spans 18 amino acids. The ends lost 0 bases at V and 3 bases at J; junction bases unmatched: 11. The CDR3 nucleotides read TGTGCCAGCAGTGAATATTTTGGGGGGACAGGGGTTAGCTACGAGCAGTACTTC. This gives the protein CASSEYFGGTGVSYEQYF.

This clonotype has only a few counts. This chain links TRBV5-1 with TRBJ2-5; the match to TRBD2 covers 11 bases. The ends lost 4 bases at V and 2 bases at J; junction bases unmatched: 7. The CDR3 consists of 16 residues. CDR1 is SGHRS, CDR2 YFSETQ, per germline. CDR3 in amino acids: CASSGGLAEIQETQYF. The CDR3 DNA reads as TGCGCCAGCAGCGGGGGACTAGCGGAAATTCAAGAGACCCAGTACTTC.

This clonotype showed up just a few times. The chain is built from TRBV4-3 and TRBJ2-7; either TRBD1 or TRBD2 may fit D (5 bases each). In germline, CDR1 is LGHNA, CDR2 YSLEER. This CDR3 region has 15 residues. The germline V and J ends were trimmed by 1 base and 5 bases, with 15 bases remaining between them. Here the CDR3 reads CASSQGGPLSDEQYF. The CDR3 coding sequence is TGCGCCAGCAGCCAAGGGGGACCACTAAGCGACGAGCAGTACTTC.

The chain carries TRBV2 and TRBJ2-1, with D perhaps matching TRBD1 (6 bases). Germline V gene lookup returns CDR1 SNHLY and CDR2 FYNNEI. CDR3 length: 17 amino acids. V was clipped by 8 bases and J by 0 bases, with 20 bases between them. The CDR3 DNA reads TGTGCCAGCGCTCCAGGGGTCCCTGGGAGCTCCTACAATGAGCAGTTCTTC. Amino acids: CASAPGVPGSSYNEQFF.

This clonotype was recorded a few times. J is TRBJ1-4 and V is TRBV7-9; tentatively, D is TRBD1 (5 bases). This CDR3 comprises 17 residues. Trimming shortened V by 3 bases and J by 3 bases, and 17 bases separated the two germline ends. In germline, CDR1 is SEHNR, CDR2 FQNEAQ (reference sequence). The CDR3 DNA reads TGTGCCAGCAGCTTCCCAGGTTCCGGGGCGGCTAATGAAAAACTGTTTTTT. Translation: CASSFPGSGAANEKLFF. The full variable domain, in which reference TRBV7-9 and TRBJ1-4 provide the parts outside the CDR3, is DTGVSQNPRHKITKRGQNVTFRCDPISEHNRLYWYRQTLGQGPEFLTYFQNEAQLEKSRLLSDRFSAERPKGSFSTLEIQRTEQGDSAMYLCASSFPGSGAANEKLFFGSGTQLSVL.

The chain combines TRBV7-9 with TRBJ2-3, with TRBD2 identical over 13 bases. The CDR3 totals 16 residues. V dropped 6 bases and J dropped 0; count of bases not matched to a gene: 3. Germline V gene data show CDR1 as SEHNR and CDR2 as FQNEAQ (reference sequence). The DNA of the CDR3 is TGTGCCAGCAGGCCACTAGCGGGAGGGAGCACAGATACGCAGTATTTT. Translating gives CASRPLAGGSTDTQYF.

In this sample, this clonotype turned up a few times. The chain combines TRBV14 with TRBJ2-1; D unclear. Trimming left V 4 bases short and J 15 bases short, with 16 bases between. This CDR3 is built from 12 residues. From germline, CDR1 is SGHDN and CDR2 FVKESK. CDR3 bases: TGTGCCAGCAGCCTTACTGGCAGAACGCTGTTCTTC. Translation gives CASSLTGRTLFF.

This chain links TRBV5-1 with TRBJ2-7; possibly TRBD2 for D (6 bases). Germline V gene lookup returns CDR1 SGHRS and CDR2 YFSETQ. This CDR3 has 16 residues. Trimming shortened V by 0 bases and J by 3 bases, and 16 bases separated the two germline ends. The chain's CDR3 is CASSLEGGPLLYEQYF. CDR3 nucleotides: TGCGCCAGCAGCTTGGAGGGAGGACCATTACTCTACGAGCAGTACTTC.

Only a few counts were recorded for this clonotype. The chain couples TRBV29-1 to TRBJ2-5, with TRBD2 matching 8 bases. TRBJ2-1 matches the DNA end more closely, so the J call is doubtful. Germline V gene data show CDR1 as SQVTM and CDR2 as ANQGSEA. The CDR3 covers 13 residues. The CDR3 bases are TGCAGCGTTGCCGGGAGGGCTCTCGATGAGCAGTTCTTC. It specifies CSVAGRALDEQFF.

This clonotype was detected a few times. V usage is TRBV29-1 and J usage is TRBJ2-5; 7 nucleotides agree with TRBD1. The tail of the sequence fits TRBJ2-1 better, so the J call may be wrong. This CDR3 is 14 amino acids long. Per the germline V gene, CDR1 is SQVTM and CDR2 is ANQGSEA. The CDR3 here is CSVFAVGDSNEQFF. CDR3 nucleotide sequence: TGCAGCGTTTTCGCGGTCGGGGACAGCAATGAGCAGTTCTTC.

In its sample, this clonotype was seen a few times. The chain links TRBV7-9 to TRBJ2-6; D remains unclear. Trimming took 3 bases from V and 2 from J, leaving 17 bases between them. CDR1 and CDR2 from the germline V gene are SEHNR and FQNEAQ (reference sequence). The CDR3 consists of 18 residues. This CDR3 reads CASSFRGSFGTGANVLTF. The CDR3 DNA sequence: TGTGCCAGCAGCTTTCGAGGTTCTTTCGGCACTGGGGCCAACGTCCTGACTTTC.

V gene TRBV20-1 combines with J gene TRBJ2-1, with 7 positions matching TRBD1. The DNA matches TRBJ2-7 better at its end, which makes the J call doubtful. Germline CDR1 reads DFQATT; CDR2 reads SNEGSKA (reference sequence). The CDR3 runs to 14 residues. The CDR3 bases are TGCAGTGCTAGAGACCTGACAGGGTACTACGAGCAGTACTTC. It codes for CSARDLTGYYEQYF.

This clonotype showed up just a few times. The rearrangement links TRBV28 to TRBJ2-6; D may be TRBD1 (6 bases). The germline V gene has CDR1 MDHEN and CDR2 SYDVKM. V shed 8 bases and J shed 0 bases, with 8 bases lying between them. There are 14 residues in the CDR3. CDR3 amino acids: CASDRYSGANVLTF. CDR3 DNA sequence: TGTGCCAGCGACAGGTACTCTGGGGCCAACGTCCTGACTTTC.